Presented here are 12 T cell receptor beta chains from one specimen sequenced in a study of Ad26.COV2.S vaccination and SARS-CoV-2 variants. The table came from immunoSEQ multiplex PCR; TCRdb's copy has only in-frame clones and leaves some out. The sample contains 300,000 to 400,000 clones, around 90% of which appear only once. Treatment indicated: around 19 received Ad26.COV2.S at low or high dose, single or two shots; several received placebo; per-sample allocation not given. Day 63 after the first injection of vaccine or placebo was the sampling time. The sequences come from peripheral blood, collected in a trial of Ad26.COV2.S vaccine versus placebo. The receptor set was obtained from a person between 18 and 60 years old who received the Ad26.COV2.S COVID-19 vaccine or a placebo.

This clone was recorded many times. This chain joins TRBV29-1 and TRBJ1-1, with D unclear. Trimming took off 5 bases at V and 4 bases at J, with 14 bases between the two ends. Germline values: CDR1 SQVTM, CDR2 ANQGSEA. This CDR3 comprises 13 residues. CDR3 coding DNA: TGCAGCGTTTCGCCCCCGTCGGGCACTGAAGCTTTCTTT. Encoded protein: CSVSPPSGTEAFF.

The chain uses TRBV9 and TRBJ2-3; D may correspond to TRBD1 or TRBD2 (5 bases each). CDR3 length equals 14 residues. V lost 6 bases and J lost 0, with 11 bases in between. Germline CDR1 is SGDLS and CDR2 is YYNGEE. The CDR3 sequence is CASNRDQSTDTQYF. DNA for the CDR3: TGTGCCAGCAACCGGGACCAAAGCACAGATACGCAGTATTTT.

The V gene is TRBV7-3, the J gene TRBJ2-2; D tentatively reads TRBD1 or TRBD2 (5 bases each). The CDR3 consists of 14 residues. Per the germline V gene, CDR1 is SGHTA and CDR2 is FQGTGA. V was shortened by 5 bases and J by 4 bases, with 11 bases between the two germline ends. CDR3 sequence: CASSTGTGTGELFF. In nucleotides, the CDR3 is TGTGCCAGCAGCACGGGGACGGGCACCGGGGAGCTGTTTTTT.

The J gene is TRBJ2-3, the V gene TRBV5-5, with D possibly being TRBD1 (6 bases). The CDR3 is 15 amino acids. Germline loops: CDR1 SGHKS, CDR2 YYEKEE (reference sequence). Trimming stripped 0 bases from V and 6 bases from J, with 14 bases between. This CDR3 reads CASSLGGQRGDTQYF. The CDR3 DNA sequence: TGTGCCAGCAGCTTGGGAGGACAAAGGGGGGATACGCAGTATTTT. Full variable domain (missing parts from reference TRBV5-5 and TRBJ2-3): DAGVTQSPTHLIKTRGQQVTLRCSPISGHKSVSWYQQVLGQGPQFIFQYYEKEERGRGNFPDRFSARQFPNYSSELNVNALLLGDSALYLCASSLGGQRGDTQYFGPGTRLTVL.

A single count supports this clone. The chain couples TRBV9 to TRBJ2-1, with TRBD1 identical over 8 bases. With V trimmed by 0 bases and J by 0 bases, 5 bases remained unmatched. The CDR3 spans 17 residues. Germline CDR1 and CDR2: SGDLS and YYNGEE. This CDR3 is CASSVERGQDSYNEQFF. CDR3 DNA: TGTGCCAGCAGCGTAGAAAGGGGACAGGACTCCTACAATGAGCAGTTCTTC. The variable domain in full, completed from reference TRBV9 and TRBJ2-1, reads DSGVTQTPKHLITATGQRVTLRCSPRSGDLSVYWYQQSLDQGLQFLIQYYNGEERAKGNILERFSAQQFPDLHSELNLSSLELGDSALYFCASSVERGQDSYNEQFFGPGTRLTVL.

The rearrangement links TRBV7-2 to TRBJ1-2, with D perhaps matching TRBD1 (6 bases). This CDR3 comprises 14 residues. V was shortened by 1 base and J by 6 bases, with 12 bases between the two germline ends. Germline-derived CDR1 and CDR2 are SGHTA and FQGNSA. The CDR3 sequence: CASSLDREIHGYTF. In DNA form, the CDR3 reads TGTGCCAGCAGCTTAGACAGGGAGATCCATGGCTACACCTTC.

This chain uses TRBV9 with TRBJ1-1; 10 bases line up with TRBD1. CDR1 and CDR2 (germline): SGDLS, YYNGEE. J gave up 1 base and V 3 bases, and 0 bases lay outside the gene matches. CDR3 length: 14 amino acids. The CDR3 DNA is TGTGCCAGCAGCGGGACAGGGGGGAACACTGAAGCTTTCTTT. It encodes CASSGTGGNTEAFF.

The rearrangement joins TRBV7-9 to TRBJ1-1; 8 bases are a match to TRBD1. Trimming at V came to 4 bases and at J to 5 bases, leaving 6 bases not matched to a gene. The CDR3 contains 14 residues. Germline assignment: CDR1 SEHNR and CDR2 FQNEAQ (reference sequence). The CDR3 sequence: CASSSRQGRTEAFF. CDR3 bases: TGTGCCAGCAGCTCCCGACAGGGGAGGACTGAAGCTTTCTTT.

The chain joins TRBV30 to TRBJ1-1; 8 bases line up with TRBD1. The CDR3 loop spans 12 amino acids. Germline V lookup: CDR1 GTSNPN, CDR2 SVGIG (reference sequence). The V segment lost 5 bases and the J segment 3 bases; nucleotides outside the gene matches: 2. Here the CDR3 DNA reads TGTGCCTGGGGGACAGGTCACACTGAAGCTTTCTTT. It translates to CAWGTGHTEAFF.

The chain couples TRBV7-2 to TRBJ1-1, with D possibly being TRBD1 (6 bases). The germline V gene has CDR1 SGHTA and CDR2 FQGNSA. The CDR3 totals 13 residues. Trimming took 7 bases from V and 4 from J, leaving 13 bases between them. The CDR3 here is CASNQQGGTEAFF. DNA for the CDR3: TGTGCCAGCAACCAACAGGGAGGCACTGAAGCTTTCTTT.

V and J are TRBV5-4 and TRBJ2-1; TRBD2 aligns across 12 bases. CDR3 length: 16 amino acids. Germline V gene sequence: CDR1 SGHNT, CDR2 YYREEE (reference sequence). V gave up 1 base and J gave up 6 bases; unmatched junction bases: 5. The CDR3 sequence: CASSLSATSGGNEQFF. CDR3 DNA: TGTGCCAGCAGCTTGTCTGCGACTAGCGGGGGCAATGAGCAGTTCTTC.

This chain links TRBV6-5 with TRBJ2-7, with D tentatively TRBD2 (5 bases). The CDR3 extends over 15 amino acids. V lost 6 bases and J 0 bases, leaving 15 bases between the germline ends. Per germline, CDR1 MNHEY and CDR2 SVGAGI. For the CDR3, the DNA is TGTGCCAGCAGGTTCGCGGGTTCACCCTCCTACGAGCAGTACTTC. Protein product: CASRFAGSPSYEQYF.